This TCR beta chain was retrieved from a study of blood T cell repertoires in COVID-19. Study at large: PBMCs, B-cell-depleted T cells, or T cells were the source of the cDNA or gDNA that made up the material.

Sequenced by immunoSEQ multiplex PCR; TCRdb stores in-frame clones only, minus some. The sample shows 55,000 to 70,000 clones, around nine tenths of them seen only once. This clone was seen a single time. V shed 0 bases and J 8 bases; nucleotides not matched to a gene: 5. The germline V gene has CDR1 MGHRA and CDR2 YSYEKL. The CDR3 extends over 14 amino acids. The sequence was obtained from a woman under 30 with acute or convalescent COVID-19. The chain uses TRBV4-1 and TRBJ2-3; 7 bases fit TRBD1. Input material: peripheral blood. CDR3 DNA sequence: TGCGCCAGCAGCCAAGACCTCTCAGGGGGTACGCAGTATTTT. Its protein is CASSQDLSGGTQYF.